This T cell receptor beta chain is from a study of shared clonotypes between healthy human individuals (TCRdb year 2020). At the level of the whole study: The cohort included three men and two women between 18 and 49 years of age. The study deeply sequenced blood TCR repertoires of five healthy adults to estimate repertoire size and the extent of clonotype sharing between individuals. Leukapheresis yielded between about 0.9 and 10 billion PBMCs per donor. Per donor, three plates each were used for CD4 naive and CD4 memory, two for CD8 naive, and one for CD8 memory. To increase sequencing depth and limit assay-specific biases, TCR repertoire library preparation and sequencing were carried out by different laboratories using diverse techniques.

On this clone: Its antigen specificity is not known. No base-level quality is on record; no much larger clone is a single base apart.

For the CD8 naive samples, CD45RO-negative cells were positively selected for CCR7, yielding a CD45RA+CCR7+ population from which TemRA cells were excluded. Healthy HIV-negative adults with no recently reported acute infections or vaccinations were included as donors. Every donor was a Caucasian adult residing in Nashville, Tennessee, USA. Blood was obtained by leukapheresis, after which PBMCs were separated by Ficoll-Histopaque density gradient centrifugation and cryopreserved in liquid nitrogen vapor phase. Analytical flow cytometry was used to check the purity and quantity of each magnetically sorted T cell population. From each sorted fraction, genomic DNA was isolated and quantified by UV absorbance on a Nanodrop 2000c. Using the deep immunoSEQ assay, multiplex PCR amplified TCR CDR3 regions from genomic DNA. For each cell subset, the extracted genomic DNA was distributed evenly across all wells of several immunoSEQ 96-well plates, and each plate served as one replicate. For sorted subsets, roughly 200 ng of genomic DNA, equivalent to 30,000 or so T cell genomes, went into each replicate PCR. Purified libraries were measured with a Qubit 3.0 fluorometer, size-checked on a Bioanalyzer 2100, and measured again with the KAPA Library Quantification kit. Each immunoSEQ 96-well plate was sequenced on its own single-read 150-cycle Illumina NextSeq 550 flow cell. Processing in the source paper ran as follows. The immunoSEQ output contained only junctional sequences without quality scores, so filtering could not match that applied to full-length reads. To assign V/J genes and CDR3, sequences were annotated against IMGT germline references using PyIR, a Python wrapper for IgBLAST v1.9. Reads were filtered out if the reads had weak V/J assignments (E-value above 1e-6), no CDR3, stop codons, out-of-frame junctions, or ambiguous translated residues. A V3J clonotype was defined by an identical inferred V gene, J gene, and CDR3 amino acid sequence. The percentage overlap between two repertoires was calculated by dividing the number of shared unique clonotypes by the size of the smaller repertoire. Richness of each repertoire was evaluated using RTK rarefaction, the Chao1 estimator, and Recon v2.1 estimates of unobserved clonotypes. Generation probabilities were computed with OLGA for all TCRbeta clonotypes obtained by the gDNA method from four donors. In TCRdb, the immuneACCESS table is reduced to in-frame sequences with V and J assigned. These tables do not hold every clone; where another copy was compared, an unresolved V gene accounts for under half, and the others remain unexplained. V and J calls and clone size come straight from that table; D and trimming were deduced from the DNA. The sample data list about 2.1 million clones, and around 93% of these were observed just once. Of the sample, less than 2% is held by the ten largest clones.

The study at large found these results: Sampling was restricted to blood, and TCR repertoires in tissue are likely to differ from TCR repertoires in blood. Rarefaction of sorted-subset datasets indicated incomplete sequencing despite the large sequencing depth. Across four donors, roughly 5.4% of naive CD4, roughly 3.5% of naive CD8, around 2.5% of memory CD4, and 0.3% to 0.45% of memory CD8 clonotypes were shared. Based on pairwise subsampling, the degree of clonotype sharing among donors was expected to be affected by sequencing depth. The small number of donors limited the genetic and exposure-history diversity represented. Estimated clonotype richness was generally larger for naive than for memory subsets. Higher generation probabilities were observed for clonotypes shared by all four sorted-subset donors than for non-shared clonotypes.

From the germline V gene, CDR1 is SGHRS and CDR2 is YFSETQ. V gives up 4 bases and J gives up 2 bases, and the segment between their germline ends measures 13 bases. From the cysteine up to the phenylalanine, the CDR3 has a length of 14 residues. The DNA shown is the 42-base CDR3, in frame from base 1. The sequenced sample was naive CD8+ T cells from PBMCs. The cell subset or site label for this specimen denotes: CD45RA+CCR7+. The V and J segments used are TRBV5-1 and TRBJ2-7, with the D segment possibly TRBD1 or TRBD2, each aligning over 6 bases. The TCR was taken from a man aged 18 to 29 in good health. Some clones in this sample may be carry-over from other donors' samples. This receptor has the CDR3 CASSEEGGPYEQYF. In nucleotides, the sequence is TGCGCCAGCAGCGAGGAGGGGGGCCCCTACGAGCAGTACTTC. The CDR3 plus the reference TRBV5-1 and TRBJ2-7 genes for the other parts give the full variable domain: KAGVTQTPRYLIKTRGQQVTLSCSPISGHRSVSWYQQTPGQGLQFLFEYFSETQRNKGNFPGRFSGRQFSNSRSEMNVSTLELGDSALYLCASSEEGGPYEQYFGPGTRLTVT.